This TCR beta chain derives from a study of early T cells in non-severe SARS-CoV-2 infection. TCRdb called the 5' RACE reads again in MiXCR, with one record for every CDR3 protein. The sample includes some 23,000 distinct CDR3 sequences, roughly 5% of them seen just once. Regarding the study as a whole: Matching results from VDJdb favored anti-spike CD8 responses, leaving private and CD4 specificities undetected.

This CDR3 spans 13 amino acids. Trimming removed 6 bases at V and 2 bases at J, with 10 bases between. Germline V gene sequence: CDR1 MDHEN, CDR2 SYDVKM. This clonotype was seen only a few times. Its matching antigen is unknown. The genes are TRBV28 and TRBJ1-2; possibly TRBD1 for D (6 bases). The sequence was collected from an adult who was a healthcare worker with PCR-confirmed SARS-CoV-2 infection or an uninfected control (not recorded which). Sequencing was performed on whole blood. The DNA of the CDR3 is TGTGCCAGCAGCCCCACAGGGAACTATGGCTACACCTTC. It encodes CASSPTGNYGYTF.